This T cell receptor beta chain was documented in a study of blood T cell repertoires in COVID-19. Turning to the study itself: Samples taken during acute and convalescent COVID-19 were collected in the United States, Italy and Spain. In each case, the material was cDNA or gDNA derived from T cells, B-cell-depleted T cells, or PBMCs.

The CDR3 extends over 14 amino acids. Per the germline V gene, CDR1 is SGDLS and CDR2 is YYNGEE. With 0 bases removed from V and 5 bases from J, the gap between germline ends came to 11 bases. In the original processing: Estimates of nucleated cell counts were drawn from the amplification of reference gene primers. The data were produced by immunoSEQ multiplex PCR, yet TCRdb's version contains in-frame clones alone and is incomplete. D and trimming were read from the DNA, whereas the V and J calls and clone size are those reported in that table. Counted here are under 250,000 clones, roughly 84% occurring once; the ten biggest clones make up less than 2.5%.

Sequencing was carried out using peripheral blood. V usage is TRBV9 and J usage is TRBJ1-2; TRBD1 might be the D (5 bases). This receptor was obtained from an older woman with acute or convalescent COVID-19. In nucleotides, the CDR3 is TGTGCCAGCAGCGTAGTCCCAGGGCCGTATGGCTACACCTTC. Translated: CASSVVPGPYGYTF. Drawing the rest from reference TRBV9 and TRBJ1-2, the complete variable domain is DSGVTQTPKHLITATGQRVTLRCSPRSGDLSVYWYQQSLDQGLQFLIQYYNGEERAKGNILERFSAQQFPDLHSELNLSSLELGDSALYFCASSVVPGPYGYTFGSGTRLTVV.